A selection of T cell receptor beta chains follows, all from one sample in a study of CD8 T cells in Susac syndrome. TCRdb called the immunoSEQ multiplex PCR reads again in MiXCR, with one record for every CDR3 protein. The sample lists 150,000 to 200,000 distinct CDR3 sequences, about 95% occurring once. The sample consisted of CD4+ T cells from PBMCs. The receptors were sampled from a human donor with Susac syndrome. Each CDR3 is given without its conserved first and last residue.

v_call cdr3_aa
TRBV5-1 ASRYRELYNEQF
TRBV12-3/TRBV12-4 ASSTGTMDIQY
TRBV7-2 ASSYVGQGVTEAF
TRBV6-1 ASSPVGAPTDTQY
TRBV20-1 SEASGSTDTQY
TRBV24-1 ATSRGGYNEQF
TRBV12-3/TRBV12-4 ASSQGSRSETQY
TRBV25-1 ASSETGTDYGYT
TRBV30 AWSTDTPGRQY
TRBV7-6 ASSSTGSGTQY
TRBV11-2 ASSLEGSNTGELF
TRBV9 ASSVDGTRPYNEQF
TRBV7-9 ASSLFRYQGGTEAF
TRBV5-1 ASSLQPSGDEQY
TRBV7-3 ASSLNSDGEQF
TRBV4-2 ASSQDGLVLSEQF
TRBV7-2 ASSVNSGTAVNYGYT
TRBV30 ARKGTASYEQY
TRBV3-1 ASSQEVDRGAF
TRBV21-1 AMYPVAREQY
TRBV5-4 ASSLNQNIQY
TRBV18 ASSPVAGGSYNEQF
TRBV28 ASVQDNHEQF
TRBV5-8 ASSSWDFVHGDEQF
TRBV19 ASSPVQGVSYEQY
TRBV10-2 ASSETVNTGELF
TRBV5-6 ASSFGRDSSYGYT
TRBV29-1 SVTHDRGVGGELF
TRBV28 ASSFEGQNTDTQY
TRBV11-2 ASSSMAGRDGYT
TRBV29-1 SVDGVLQETQY
TRBV6-5 ASMAPGGDQPQH
TRBV3-1 ASSQEGYDTEAF
TRBV3-1 ASSQTNLRDTKGYT
TRBV29-1 SFTGTGSSYEQY
TRBV4-1 ASSTRLRYEQY
TRBV19 ASSIVSSAGELF
TRBV18 ASSPEFQTNTGELF
TRBV20-1 SAGGTGAGNQPQH
TRBV3-1 ASSRTANTEAF
TRBV9 ASSVGLYGYT
TRBV14 ASSPYRDSAGNEQF